These T cell receptor beta chains were read from a single sample in a study of siplizumab effects on memory and regulatory T cells. Produced via immunoSEQ multiplex PCR; TCRdb's table is partial and in-frame only. This sample has about 97,000 clones; over 90% occur once, and the top ten carry 12%. Material: non-Treg CD4+ T cells sorted from blood. Source of these receptors: a human donor in good health. Both conserved end residues are part of each CDR3. A D gene is named only where the DNA matches it firmly. Clone size is not always given. Where it is, it says once, few, many or a class for expanded clones.

clone_size: -
j_call: TRBJ1-5
d_call: TRBD1
v_call: TRBV7-2
cdr3_aa: CASSFKGQPSNQPQHF
cdr3_nt: TGTGCCAGCAGCTTCAAGGGACAGCCAAGCAATCAGCCCCAGCATTTT

clone_size: -
j_call: TRBJ1-2
d_call: TRBD1
v_call: TRBV30
cdr3_aa: CAWTAGQGASYGYTF
cdr3_nt: TGTGCCTGGACCGCGGGACAGGGGGCCAGCTATGGCTACACCTTC

clone_size: -
j_call: TRBJ1-2
d_call: TRBD1
v_call: TRBV12-5
cdr3_aa: CASGSGTVNYGYTF
cdr3_nt: TGTGCTAGTGGTTCGGGGACAGTGAACTATGGCTACACCTTC

clone_size: -
j_call: TRBJ1-1
d_call: TRBD1
v_call: TRBV10-3
cdr3_aa: CAISDRDRGQGPEAFF
cdr3_nt: TGTGCCATCAGTGACCGGGACAGGGGGCAAGGCCCTGAAGCTTTCTTT

clone_size: -
j_call: TRBJ2-1
d_call: -
v_call: TRBV7-6
cdr3_aa: CASSLDGRAYNEQFF
cdr3_nt: TGTGCCAGCAGCTTAGATGGCAGGGCCTACAATGAGCAGTTCTTC

clone_size: -
j_call: TRBJ2-1
d_call: -
v_call: TRBV5-8
cdr3_aa: CAGTLYLGPVQFF
cdr3_nt: TGTGCCGGGACCTTATACCTAGGTCCCGTGCAGTTCTTC

clone_size: -
j_call: TRBJ2-3
d_call: TRBD2
v_call: TRBV10-3
cdr3_aa: CAISGTRQYADTQYF
cdr3_nt: TGTGCCATCAGTGGGACTAGGCAGTACGCAGATACGCAGTATTTT

clone_size: -
j_call: TRBJ1-1
d_call: TRBD1
v_call: TRBV4-3
cdr3_aa: CASSQATGGRMVTEAFF
cdr3_nt: TGCGCCAGCAGCCAAGCTACAGGGGGCCGGATGGTAACTGAAGCTTTCTTT

clone_size: -
j_call: TRBJ2-1
d_call: -
v_call: TRBV5-1
cdr3_aa: CASSLASPPSYNEQFF
cdr3_nt: TGCGCCAGCAGCTTGGCCTCGCCTCCGTCCTACAATGAGCAGTTCTTC

clone_size: -
j_call: TRBJ1-2
d_call: -
v_call: TRBV6-5
cdr3_aa: CASSRRGTLGSYTF
cdr3_nt: TGTGCCAGCAGCCGTCGGGGGACACTGGGGAGCTACACCTTC

clone_size: once
j_call: TRBJ2-1
d_call: TRBD2
v_call: TRBV27
cdr3_aa: CASSLRLAGATPWVF
cdr3_nt: TGTGCCAGCAGTCTCCGACTAGCGGGAGCCACACCTTGGGTCTTC

clone_size: -
j_call: TRBJ2-3
d_call: -
v_call: TRBV7-9
cdr3_aa: CASSLLVPSTDTQYF
cdr3_nt: TGTGCCAGCAGCTTATTGGTACCCAGCACAGATACGCAGTATTTT

clone_size: -
j_call: TRBJ2-7
d_call: -
v_call: TRBV4-2
cdr3_aa: CASSQNTDYEQYF
cdr3_nt: TGTGCCAGCAGCCAAAATACGGACTACGAGCAGTACTTC

clone_size: -
j_call: TRBJ1-3
d_call: -
v_call: TRBV27
cdr3_aa: CASSQGTTGNTIYF
cdr3_nt: TGTGCCAGCAGTCAGGGGACCACTGGAAACACCATATATTTT

clone_size: -
j_call: TRBJ2-2
d_call: -
v_call: TRBV29-1
cdr3_aa: CSVTTANTGELFF
cdr3_nt: TGCAGCGTTACAACCGCGAACACCGGGGAGCTGTTTTTT

clone_size: -
j_call: TRBJ2-3
d_call: TRBD2
v_call: TRBV11-1
cdr3_aa: CASSLTSGSTDTQYF
cdr3_nt: TGTGCCAGCAGCTTGACTAGCGGGAGCACAGATACGCAGTATTTT

clone_size: -
j_call: TRBJ2-1
d_call: -
v_call: TRBV5-1
cdr3_aa: CASSLDGPHNEQFF
cdr3_nt: TGCGCCAGCAGCTTGGACGGACCTCACAATGAGCAGTTCTTC

clone_size: -
j_call: TRBJ1-6
d_call: -
v_call: TRBV19
cdr3_aa: CASSGGRGRTLHF
cdr3_nt: TGTGCCAGTAGTGGCGGTCGGGGGAGGACCCTCCACTTT

clone_size: -
j_call: TRBJ1-1
d_call: -
v_call: TRBV25-1
cdr3_aa: CASSEYERGMMNTEAFF
cdr3_nt: TGTGCCAGCAGTGAATATGAACGCGGCATGATGAACACTGAAGCTTTCTTT

clone_size: -
j_call: TRBJ2-7
d_call: TRBD1
v_call: TRBV6-5
cdr3_aa: CASSKGTGTYEQYF
cdr3_nt: TGTGCCAGCAGTAAGGGGACAGGGACCTACGAGCAGTACTTC

clone_size: -
j_call: TRBJ2-5
d_call: TRBD2
v_call: TRBV5-1
cdr3_aa: CASTLLAGEETQYF
cdr3_nt: TGCGCCAGCACTCTTCTAGCGGGAGAAGAGACCCAGTACTTC

clone_size: -
j_call: TRBJ1-5
d_call: -
v_call: TRBV28
cdr3_aa: CASSLYSQNSNQPQHF
cdr3_nt: TGTGCCAGCAGTTTATATTCACAGAATAGCAATCAGCCCCAGCATTTT

clone_size: once
j_call: TRBJ1-5
d_call: TRBD1
v_call: TRBV6-1
cdr3_aa: CASITGTGGNQPQHF
cdr3_nt: TGTGCCAGCATTACCGGGACAGGTGGCAATCAGCCCCAGCATTTT

clone_size: -
j_call: TRBJ2-4
d_call: -
v_call: TRBV6-4
cdr3_aa: CASSEGSGNIQYF
cdr3_nt: TGTGCCAGCAGTGAGGGCTCAGGCAACATTCAGTACTTC